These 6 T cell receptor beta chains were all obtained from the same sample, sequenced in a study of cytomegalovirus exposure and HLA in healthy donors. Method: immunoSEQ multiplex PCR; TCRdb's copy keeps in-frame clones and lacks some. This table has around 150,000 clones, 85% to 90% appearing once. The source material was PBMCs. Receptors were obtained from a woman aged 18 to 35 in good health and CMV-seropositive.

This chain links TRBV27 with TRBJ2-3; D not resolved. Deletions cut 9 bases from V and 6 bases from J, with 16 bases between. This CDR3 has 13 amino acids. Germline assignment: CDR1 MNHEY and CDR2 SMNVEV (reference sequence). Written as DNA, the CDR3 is TGTGCCAGTGCTAATGCCGGAGCCGATACGCAGTATTTT. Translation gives CASANAGADTQYF.

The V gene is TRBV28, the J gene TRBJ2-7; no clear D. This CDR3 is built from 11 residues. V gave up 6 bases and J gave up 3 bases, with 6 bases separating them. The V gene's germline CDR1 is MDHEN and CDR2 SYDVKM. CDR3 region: CASRSRYEQYF. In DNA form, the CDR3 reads TGTGCCAGCAGATCCCGCTACGAGCAGTACTTC.

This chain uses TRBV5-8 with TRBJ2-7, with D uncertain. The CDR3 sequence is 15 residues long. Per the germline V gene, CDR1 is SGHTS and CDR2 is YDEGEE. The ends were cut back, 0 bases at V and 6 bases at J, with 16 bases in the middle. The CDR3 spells CASSLGFTISGEQYF. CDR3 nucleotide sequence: TGTGCCAGCAGCTTGGGGTTCACGATCTCGGGCGAGCAGTACTTC.

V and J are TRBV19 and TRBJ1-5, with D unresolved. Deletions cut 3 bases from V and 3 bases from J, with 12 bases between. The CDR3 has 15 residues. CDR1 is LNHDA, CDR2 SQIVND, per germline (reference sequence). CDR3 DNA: TGTGCCAGTAGTATCCGAGACGGGTTCAATCAGCCCCAGCATTTT. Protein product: CASSIRDGFNQPQHF.

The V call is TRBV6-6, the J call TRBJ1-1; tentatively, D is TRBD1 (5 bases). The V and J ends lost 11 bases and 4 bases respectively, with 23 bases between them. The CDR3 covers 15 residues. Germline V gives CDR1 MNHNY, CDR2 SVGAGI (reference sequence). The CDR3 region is CAGRGQGVGGTEAFF. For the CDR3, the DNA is TGTGCCGGTCGGGGCCAGGGCGTGGGAGGCACTGAAGCTTTCTTT.

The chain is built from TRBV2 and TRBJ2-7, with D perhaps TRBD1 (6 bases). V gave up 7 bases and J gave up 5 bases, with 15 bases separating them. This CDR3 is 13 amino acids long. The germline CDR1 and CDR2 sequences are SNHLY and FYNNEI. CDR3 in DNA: TGTGCCAGCATTCAGGGGACGAGCGACGAGCAGTACTTC. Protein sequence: CASIQGTSDEQYF.